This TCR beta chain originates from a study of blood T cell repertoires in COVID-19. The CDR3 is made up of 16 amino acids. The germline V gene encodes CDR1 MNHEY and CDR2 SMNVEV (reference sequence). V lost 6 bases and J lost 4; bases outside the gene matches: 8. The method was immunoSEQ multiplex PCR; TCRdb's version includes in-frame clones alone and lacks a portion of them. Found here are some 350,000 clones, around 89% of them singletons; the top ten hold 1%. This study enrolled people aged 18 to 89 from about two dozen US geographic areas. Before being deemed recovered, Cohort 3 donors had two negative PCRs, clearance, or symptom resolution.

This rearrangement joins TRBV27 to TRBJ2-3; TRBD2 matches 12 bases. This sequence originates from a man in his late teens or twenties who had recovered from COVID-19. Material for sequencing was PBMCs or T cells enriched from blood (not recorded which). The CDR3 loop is CASSILAGGPPDTQYF. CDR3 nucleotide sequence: TGTGCCAGCAGCATCCTAGCGGGAGGGCCACCAGATACGCAGTATTTT.